This paragraph reports one T cell receptor (beta chain). Its binding antigen is unknown. Within one base of it there is no much larger clone, and no base qualities were kept. CDR1 SGHTA and CDR2 FQGNSA were looked up in the germline V gene. The cysteine opens and the phenylalanine closes a CDR3 of 16 amino acids. The only DNA kept is the CDR3, 48 bases in frame from the first base. At the junction V is shortened by 2 bases and J by 8 bases; bases outside the gene matches: 12. TCRbeta CDR3 regions were amplified from genomic DNA using the immunoSEQ Assay, a bias-controlled multiplex PCR. As for the authors' bioinformatics: Nucleated cell counts per sample were estimated from amplification of reference gene primers within the assay. Sequence reads were collapsed and filtered to measure the absolute abundance of every unique TCRbeta CDR3 rearrangement. For each sample, productive Simpson clonality was calculated as the square root of Simpson's diversity index over productive rearrangements. TCRdb provides this immuneACCESS table in a form limited to in-frame rearrangements. Some clones are lacking; in checked studies, under half of them reflect an unresolved V gene, and why the rest are absent is not known. D and trimming come from the DNA, and the V and J calls and clone size come from that table. The sample table holds some 200,000 clones, of which 86% were seen once. Of the sample, approximately 6.1% is held by the ten largest clones.

The data belong to a study of blood T cell repertoires in COVID-19 (dated by TCRdb to 2020 to 2022). In the study overall: Samples from collaborators originated in the United States, Italy and Spain and spanned both the acute and convalescent phases of COVID-19. The prospective study material was composed of cDNA or gDNA derived from T cells, B-cell-depleted T cells, or PBMCs. Subjects who had been exposed to COVID-19, were actively infected with it, or had recovered from it provided the deeply sampled blood TCRbeta repertoires that made up the dataset. The repertoires were made available in a free public database intended to serve as a resource for research on the immune response to SARS-CoV-2. Samples were obtained from the ongoing ImmuneRACE study (first 160 participants) and from 950 to 1,500 subjects provided by 6 global collaborators. Nearly every sample came with metadata listing a de-identified subject ID, COVID-19 status, age in years and sex. HLA class I and class II types, where available, came from metadata supplied by the sample provider rather than from assay-based typing. Overall results and qualifications from the work: The quantity of clinical and demographic metadata differed by source and by participant and was supplied without curation.

Each collaborating institution followed its own protocols to collect whole blood in K2EDTA tubes. Collaborator samples were shipped for TCRbeta analysis as frozen whole blood, isolated PBMCs, or DNA extracted from either sample type. The V and J segments used are TRBV7-2 and TRBJ1-2; 9 bases in between match TRBD1. Sequencing was done on a sample of peripheral blood. This TCR was recovered from a man older than 75 with acute or convalescent COVID-19. The nucleotide sequence is given as TGTGCCAGCAGCTTACAGGGGGACAGGGTGGCGAGCGGCTACACCTTC. The translation is CASSLQGDRVASGYTF.